This TCR beta chain was profiled in a study of TIL therapy for anti-PD-1-resistant metastatic lung cancer (TCRdb year 2021). Broadly, across the study: Enrolled patients had a median age of around 56 years (range roughly 35-85) and a median tumor PD-L1 proportion score of 4.5% to 6.5%. The cohort was predominantly lung adenocarcinoma, with several EGFR-mutant and two ALK-rearranged tumors, and half of patients were current or former smokers. Across the cohort, whole-exome sequencing showed a median non-synonymous tumor mutation burden of approximately 1.5 mutations per megabase. Clonotypes were tracked across tumor, expanded TIL product and serial blood samples by T cell receptor beta sequencing of tumor and peripheral blood. The study at large found these results: Because the cohort was highly selected, with more treatment-naive, never-smoker and oncogene-addicted patients than is typical, generalizability is limited. The study protocol defined all tumor marker inferences as exploratory. Clonal turnover during TIL culture was high, and many clones enriched in the product were not detected in the baseline tumor, suggesting clonal contraction instead of faithful expansion. Higher clonality and lower diversity were observed in expanded TIL cultures than in baseline intratumoral T cells (median clonality around 5.9% vs 31%, p < 0.0001).

Relative to germline, V is missing 5 bases and J is missing 8 bases, with 14 bases of the junction outside any gene match. The cysteine opens and the phenylalanine closes a CDR3 of 16 amino acids. The kept DNA is CDR3 alone, 48 bases in frame from the first base. The germline V gene yields SGHVS for CDR1 and FNYEAQ for CDR2. As for this clone: It has no known antigen specificity. No much larger clonotype is one base removed from it; base qualities were not supplied.

The immunoSEQ v3 hsTCRB kit was used to amplify TCR beta CDR3 regions from genomic DNA through bias-controlled multiplex PCR. An Illumina NextSeq 500 was used to sequence the TCR libraries, reaching around 1.8 million read pairs at survey level or 5-6 million at deep level. From the authors' description of their analysis: The immunoSEQ Analyzer software assigned V, D and J genes, filtered out non-productive sequences, and reported clonality. To compare repertoires between infused TIL and blood, productive Simpson clonality was used along with the Morisita overlap index of productive TRB rearrangements. Drawn from immuneACCESS, this table holds only the in-frame rearrangements with V and J called that TCRdb kept. Clones are partly lost; checked studies trace under half to an unresolved V gene and leave the rest unexplained. V, J and clone size reflect that table, while D and trimming were determined from the DNA. The sample table holds around 26,000 clones, of which about 63% were seen once. The biggest ten clones account for 16% of the sample.

The time point label corresponds to: pre-treatment sample, taken before nivolumab and TIL therapy. Excised metastases, mostly pleural nodules or supraclavicular lymph nodes, were used as baseline tumor samples and were taken from the same resection from which TIL were grown. Tumors were harvested prior to any PD-1/PD-L1 blockade, after which nivolumab was administered to patients, and lymphodepletion, expanded TIL infusion and IL-2 were given to patients who progressed. Adults with stage 4 NSCLC were enrolled in a dual-center phase I trial from 2017 to early 2020. The samples were drawn from an open-label, single-arm phase I trial testing tumor-infiltrating lymphocyte therapy combined with nivolumab in advanced non-small cell lung cancer. Portions of each resected tumor were snap-frozen in liquid nitrogen and stored at -80 °C. Tumor regions of interest were selected on H&E sections using laser-capture macrodissection, ground into roughly 14 mg aliquots, and extracted using Qiagen Allprep kits.

Rearrangement joined TRBV7-6 to TRBJ2-1; 8 central nucleotides agree with TRBD2. The TCR originated in a woman between 30 and 80 years old with non-small cell lung cancer. The source was tumor tissue, collected at baseline. This receptor has the CDR3 CASSPLSGRGSDEQFF. Read as DNA, the sequence is TGTGCCAGCAGCCCGTTAAGCGGGAGAGGTTCAGATGAGCAGTTCTTC.